These 8 T cell receptor beta chains originate from one sample sequenced in a study of neoadjuvant anti-PD-1 for oral cavity cancer (dated by TCRdb to about 2021). The time point label, read with the paper, signifies: after neoadjuvant nivolumab, at surgical resection. The library was generated by the immunoSEQ multiplex PCR assay. The immuneACCESS repertoire file appears here via TCRdb, limited to in-frame rearrangements. These files lack a portion of the clones; in checked studies, under half of the deficit traces to unresolved V genes, and the cause of the others is not known. This sample has over 11,000 clones in its table, and about three quarters of those were observed once. The top ten clonotypes cover 2.5% to 3% of the sample. The sample consisted of PBMCs, taken after nivolumab (anti-PD-1) treatment. The receptors shown here come from a person aged 40 to 85 with oral cavity squamous cell carcinoma.

V usage is TRBV5-6 and J usage is TRBJ1-6; no definite D call. CDR1 is SGHDT, CDR2 YYEEEE, per germline. The V end was cut by 0 bases, the J end by 6 bases, with 7 bases between. The CDR3 sequence is 14 residues long. As DNA, the CDR3 is TGTGCCAGCAGCTTGGGAACCGTTAATTCACCCCTCCACTTT. As protein: CASSLGTVNSPLHF.

The V call is TRBV7-2, the J call TRBJ2-7, with D perhaps matching TRBD1 (6 bases). V shed 1 base and J shed 6 bases, with 10 bases lying between them. CDR1 and CDR2 (germline): SGHTA, FQGNSA. The CDR3 loop spans 13 amino acids. The chain's CDR3 is CASSLGNRVEQYF. DNA for the CDR3: TGTGCCAGCAGCTTAGGAAACAGGGTCGAGCAGTACTTC.

The gene calls are TRBV30 and TRBJ2-7; D perhaps matches TRBD1 (6 bases). CDR3 length: 13 amino acids. V was cut by 7 bases and J by 0 bases, with 13 bases left in between. Germline CDR1 and CDR2: GTSNPN and SVGIG (reference sequence). CDR3: CASDRPNSYEQYF. CDR3 DNA sequence: TGTGCCTCTGACAGGCCTAACTCCTACGAGCAGTACTTC.

This clone was picked up a small number of times. This sequence joins TRBV6-6 and TRBJ2-3, with 7 bases lining up with TRBD2. V lost 6 bases to trimming and J lost 8 bases; unmatched junction nucleotides: 14. CDR3 size: 15 residues. Germline CDR1 and CDR2: MNHNY and SVGAGI (reference sequence). CDR3 sequence (DNA): TGTGCCAGCAGCACCGGGCCCGCGGGAGTAGGTACGCAGTATTTT. Protein sequence: CASSTGPAGVGTQYF.

The chain recombines TRBV7-8 with TRBJ2-4; the D call may be TRBD1 or TRBD2 (5 bases each). The CDR3 totals 13 residues. CDR1 SGHVS and CDR2 FQNEAQ come from the germline V gene. Trimming took 7 bases from V and 8 from J, leaving 15 bases between them. CDR3 sequence reads: CASNLGLGDIQYF. CDR3 coding DNA: TGTGCCAGCAATTTAGGGCTGGGGGACATTCAGTACTTC.

This chain connects TRBV6-5 to TRBJ1-1; no clear D gene. There are 13 residues in the CDR3. The germline gives CDR1 MNHEY, CDR2 SVGAGI. V shed 7 bases and J shed 0 bases, with 9 bases lying between them. The CDR3 here is CASNQLMNTEAFF. The CDR3 DNA reads TGTGCCAGCAATCAGCTAATGAACACTGAAGCTTTCTTT.

The chain links TRBV25-1 to TRBJ1-4; D gene unclear. The CDR3 extends over 12 amino acids. Per germline, CDR1 MGHDK and CDR2 SYGVNS. V lost 0 bases, J lost 8 bases, and 4 bases lay in between. The CDR3 protein is CASSEYREKLFF. The CDR3 DNA sequence: TGTGCCAGCAGTGAATATAGGGAAAAACTGTTTTTT.

The chain uses TRBV28 and TRBJ2-5; 8 bases are a match to TRBD2. V gave up 7 bases and J gave up 6 bases; unmatched junction bases: 13. The CDR3 has 15 amino acids. CDR1 is MDHEN, CDR2 SYDVKM, per germline. The DNA of the CDR3 is TGTGCCAGCACCAAAGCGGGAGAGGTCGGAAAGACCCAGTACTTC. Translated, it gives CASTKAGEVGKTQYF. Supplemented by reference TRBV28 and TRBJ2-5, the full variable domain reads DVKVTQSSRYLVKRTGEKVFLECVQDMDHENMFWYRQDPGLGLRLIYFSYDVKMKEKGDIPEGYSVSREKKERFSLILESASTNQTSMYLCASTKAGEVGKTQYFGPGTRLLVL.